A single sample is the source of the 6 T cell receptor beta chains below, sequenced in a study of T cells in Graves' hyperthyroidism and ophthalmopathy. Researchers took RNA transcripts and amplified the TCR beta CDR3 regions from them. In the first-round RT-PCR of the TCR CDR3, the HTBI primer set was used. TCRdb re-called the multiplex PCR reads with MiXCR, one entry per CDR3 protein. This sample has around 300,000 distinct CDR3 sequences, with 15% to 20% found just once. The sequencing sample was made of blood. All receptors come from a man aged 45-65 years with Graves' ophthalmopathy.

The table lists this clonotype with a count of one. A much more abundant neighbour one base away suggests this may be a read error. V usage is TRBV5-1 and J usage is TRBJ2-1, with a tentative D call TRBD2 (6 bases). Germline loops: CDR1 SGHRS, CDR2 YFSETQ. V lost 4 bases and J lost 10, with 18 bases in between. CDR3 length equals 14 residues. Written as DNA, the CDR3 is TGCGCCAGCAGCCCGGTACTAGCTCTTTACGAGCAGTTCTTC. It specifies CASSPVLALYEQFF.

This chain connects TRBV7-9 to TRBJ2-2, with D perhaps matching TRBD2 (6 bases). Trimming removed 6 bases at V and 7 bases at J, with 21 bases between. The CDR3 extends over 16 amino acids. Germline V gives CDR1 SEHNR, CDR2 FQNEAQ (reference sequence). DNA for the CDR3: TGTGCCAGCAGGAGAGGCGTCGGGACTGGCAGCGGGGAGCTGTTTTTT. Protein: CASRRGVGTGSGELFF.

This chain connects TRBV6-2 or TRBV6-3 to TRBJ1-4; D not resolved. The germline CDR1 and CDR2 sequences are MNHEY and SVGEGT. The CDR3 totals 14 residues. The ends were cut back, 6 bases at V and 6 bases at J, with 14 bases in the middle. Here the CDR3 reads CASRFFRADEKLFF. DNA of the CDR3: TGTGCCAGCAGATTTTTTAGGGCCGATGAAAAACTGTTTTTT.

This chain connects TRBV12-3 or TRBV12-4 to TRBJ2-7, with D tentatively TRBD1 (5 bases). V dropped 5 bases and J dropped 5 bases, with 16 bases sitting between them. This CDR3 spans 14 amino acids. The CDR3 DNA reads as TGTGCCAGCAGTGGACACGAGTTTCCCCACGAGCAGTACTTC. This gives the protein CASSGHEFPHEQYF.

CDR3: CASSLTGHNEKLFF. DNA for the CDR3: TGTGCCAGCAGCTTAACAGGCCATAATGAAAAACTGTTTTTT. This chain links TRBV7-9 with TRBJ1-4, with TRBD1 as a possible D gene (5 bases). The germline V and J ends were trimmed by 2 bases and 4 bases, with 8 bases remaining between them. CDR1 and CDR2 (germline): SEHNR, FQNEAQ (reference sequence). The CDR3 covers 14 residues.

This clonotype was seen many times. The J gene is TRBJ1-1, the V gene TRBV20-1; tentatively, D is TRBD1 (5 bases). Looked up from germline, CDR1 is DFQATT and CDR2 is SNEGSKA (reference sequence). Trimming removed 1 base at V and 9 bases at J, with 9 bases between. There are 11 residues in the CDR3. CDR3: CSARGDDKAFF. The CDR3 DNA sequence: TGCAGTGCTAGAGGGGACGACAAAGCTTTCTTT.